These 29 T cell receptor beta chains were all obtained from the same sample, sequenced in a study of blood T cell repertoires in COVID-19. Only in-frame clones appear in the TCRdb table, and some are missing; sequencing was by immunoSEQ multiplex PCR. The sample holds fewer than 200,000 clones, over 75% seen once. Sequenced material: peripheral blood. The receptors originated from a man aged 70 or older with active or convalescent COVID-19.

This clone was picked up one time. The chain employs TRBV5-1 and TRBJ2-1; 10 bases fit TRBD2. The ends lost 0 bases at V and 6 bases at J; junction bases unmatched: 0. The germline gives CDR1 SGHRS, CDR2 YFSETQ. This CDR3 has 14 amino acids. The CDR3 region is CASSLASGSNEQFF. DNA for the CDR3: TGCGCCAGCAGCTTGGCTAGCGGGAGCAATGAGCAGTTCTTC.

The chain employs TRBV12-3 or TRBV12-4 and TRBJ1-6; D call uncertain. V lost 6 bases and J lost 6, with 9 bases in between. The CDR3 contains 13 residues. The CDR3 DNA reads TGTGCCAGCAGCCGAGGGATTAATTCACCCCTCCACTTT. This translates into CASSRGINSPLHF.

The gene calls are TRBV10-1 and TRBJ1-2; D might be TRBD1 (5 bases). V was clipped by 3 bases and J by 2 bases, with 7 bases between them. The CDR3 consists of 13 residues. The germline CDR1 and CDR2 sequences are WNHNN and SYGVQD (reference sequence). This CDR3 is CASSDHRNYGYTF. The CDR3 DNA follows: TGCGCCAGCAGTGACCACAGGAACTATGGCTACACCTTC.

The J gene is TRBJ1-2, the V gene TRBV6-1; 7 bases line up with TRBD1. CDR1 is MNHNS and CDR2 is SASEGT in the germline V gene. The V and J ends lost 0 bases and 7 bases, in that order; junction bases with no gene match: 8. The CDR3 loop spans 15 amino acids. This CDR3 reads CASSEAGVGGFGYTF. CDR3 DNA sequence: TGTGCCAGCAGTGAAGCGGGGGTAGGGGGCTTTGGCTACACCTTC.

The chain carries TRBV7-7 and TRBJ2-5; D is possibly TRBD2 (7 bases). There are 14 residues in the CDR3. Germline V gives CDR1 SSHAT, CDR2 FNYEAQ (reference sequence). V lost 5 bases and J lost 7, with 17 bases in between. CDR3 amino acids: CASSPGGRVRTQYF. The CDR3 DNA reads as TGTGCCAGCAGCCCGGGGGGCCGGGTGAGGACCCAGTACTTC.

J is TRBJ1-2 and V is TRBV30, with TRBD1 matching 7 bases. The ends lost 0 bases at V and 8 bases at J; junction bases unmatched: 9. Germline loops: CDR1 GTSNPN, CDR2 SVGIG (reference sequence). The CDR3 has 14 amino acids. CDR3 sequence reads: CAWSVLEGAVGYTF. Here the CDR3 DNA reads TGTGCCTGGAGTGTACTTGAGGGGGCGGTAGGCTACACCTTC.

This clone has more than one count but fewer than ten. This chain's CDR3 is CACLAGGPGEQFF. The CDR3 DNA follows: TGTGCCTGTCTAGCGGGAGGGCCGGGTGAGCAGTTCTTC. The rearrangement joins TRBV30 to TRBJ2-1, with 12 bases matching TRBD2. This CDR3 is 13 amino acids long. Germline CDR1 GTSNPN, CDR2 SVGIG (reference sequence). V lost 6 bases and J lost 9; bases outside the gene matches: 6.

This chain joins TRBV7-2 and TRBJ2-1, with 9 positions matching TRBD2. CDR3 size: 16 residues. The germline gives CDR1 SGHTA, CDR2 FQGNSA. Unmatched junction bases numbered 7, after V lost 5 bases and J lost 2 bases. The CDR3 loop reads CASSPPAGGAYNEQFF. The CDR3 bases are TGTGCCAGCAGCCCCCCCGCGGGGGGGGCCTACAATGAGCAGTTCTTC.

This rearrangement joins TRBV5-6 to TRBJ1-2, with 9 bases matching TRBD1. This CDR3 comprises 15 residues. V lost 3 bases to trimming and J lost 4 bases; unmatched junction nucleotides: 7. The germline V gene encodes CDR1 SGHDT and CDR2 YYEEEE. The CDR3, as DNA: TGTGCCAGCAGCTCCACCGGGACAGGGATCTATGGCTACACCTTC. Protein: CASSSTGTGIYGYTF.

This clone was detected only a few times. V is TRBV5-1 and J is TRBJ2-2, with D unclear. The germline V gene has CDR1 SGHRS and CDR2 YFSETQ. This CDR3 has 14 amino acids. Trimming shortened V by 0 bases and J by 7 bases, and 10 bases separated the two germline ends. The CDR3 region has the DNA TGCGCCAGCAGCTTGGTTGGCTCTGGCGGGGAGCTGTTTTTT. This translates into CASSLVGSGGELFF. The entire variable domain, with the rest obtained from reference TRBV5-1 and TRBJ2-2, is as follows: KAGVTQTPRYLIKTRGQQVTLSCSPISGHRSVSWYQQTPGQGLQFLFEYFSETQRNKGNFPGRFSGRQFSNSRSEMNVSTLELGDSALYLCASSLVGSGGELFFGEGSRLTVL.

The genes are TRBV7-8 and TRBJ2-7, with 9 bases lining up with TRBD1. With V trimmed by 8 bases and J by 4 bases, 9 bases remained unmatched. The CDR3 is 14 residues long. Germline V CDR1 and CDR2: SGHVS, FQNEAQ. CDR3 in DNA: TGTGCCAGCCACGAACCGGGACAGGGTTACGAGCAGTACTTC. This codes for CASHEPGQGYEQYF.

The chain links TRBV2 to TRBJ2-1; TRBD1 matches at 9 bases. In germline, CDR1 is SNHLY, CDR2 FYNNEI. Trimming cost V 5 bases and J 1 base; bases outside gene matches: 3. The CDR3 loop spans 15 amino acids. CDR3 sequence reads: CASSSGTGSYNEQFF. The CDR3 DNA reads TGTGCCAGCAGTTCCGGGACAGGGTCCTACAATGAGCAGTTCTTC.

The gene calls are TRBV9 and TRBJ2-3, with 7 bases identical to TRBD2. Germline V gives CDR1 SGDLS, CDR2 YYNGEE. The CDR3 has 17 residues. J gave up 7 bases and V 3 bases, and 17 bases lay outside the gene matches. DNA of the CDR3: TGTGCCAGCAGCGCCGTCGCCGGGGCGGGGGTCATGCATACGCAGTATTTT. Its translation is CASSAVAGAGVMHTQYF.

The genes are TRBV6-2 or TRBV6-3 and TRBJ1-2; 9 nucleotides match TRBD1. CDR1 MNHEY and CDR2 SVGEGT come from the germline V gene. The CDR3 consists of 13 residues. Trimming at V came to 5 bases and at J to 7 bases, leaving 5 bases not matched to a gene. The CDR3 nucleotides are TGTGCCAGCAGTCGACAGGGGGATTCTGGCTACACCTTC. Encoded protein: CASSRQGDSGYTF.

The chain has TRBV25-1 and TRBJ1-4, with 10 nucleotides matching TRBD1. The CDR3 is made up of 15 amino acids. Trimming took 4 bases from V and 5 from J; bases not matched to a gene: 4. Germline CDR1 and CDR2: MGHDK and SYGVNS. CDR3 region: CASSATGGMNEKLFF. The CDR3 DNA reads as TGTGCCAGCAGTGCGACAGGGGGCATGAATGAAAAACTGTTTTTT.

CDR3 protein: CAWSQTVNYGYTF. Written as DNA, the CDR3 is TGTGCCTGGAGCCAGACAGTTAACTATGGCTACACCTTC. The chain carries TRBV30 and TRBJ1-2, with a tentative D call TRBD1 (5 bases). The CDR3 is made up of 13 amino acids. Germline V gene lookup returns CDR1 GTSNPN and CDR2 SVGIG (reference sequence). V was pared by 3 bases and J by 1 base, with 9 bases between.

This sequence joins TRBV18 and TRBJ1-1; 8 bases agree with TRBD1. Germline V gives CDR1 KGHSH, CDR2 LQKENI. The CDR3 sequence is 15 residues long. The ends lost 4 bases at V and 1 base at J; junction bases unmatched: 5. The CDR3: CASSQAGGTNTEAFF. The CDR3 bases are TGTGCCAGCTCACAGGCAGGGGGCACGAACACTGAAGCTTTCTTT. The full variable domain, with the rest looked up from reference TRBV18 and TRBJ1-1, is NAGVMQNPRHLVRRRGQEARLRCSPMKGHSHVYWYRQLPEEGLKFMVYLQKENIIDESGMPKERFSAEFPKEGPSILRIQQVVRGDSAAYFCASSQAGGTNTEAFFGQGTRLTVV.

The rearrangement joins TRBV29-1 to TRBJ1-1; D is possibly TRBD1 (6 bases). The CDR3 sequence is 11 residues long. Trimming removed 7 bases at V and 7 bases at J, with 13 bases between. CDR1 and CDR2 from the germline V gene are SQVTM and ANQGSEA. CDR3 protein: CSAEGGGEAFF. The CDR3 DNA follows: TGCAGCGCCGAAGGGGGTGGTGAAGCTTTCTTT.

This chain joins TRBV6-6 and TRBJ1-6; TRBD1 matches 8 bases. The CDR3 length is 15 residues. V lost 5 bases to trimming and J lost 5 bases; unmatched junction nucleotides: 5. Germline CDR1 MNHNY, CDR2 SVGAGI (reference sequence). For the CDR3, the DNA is TGTGCCAGCAGTACTGGACAGGGCCATAATTCACCCCTCCACTTT. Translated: CASSTGQGHNSPLHF.

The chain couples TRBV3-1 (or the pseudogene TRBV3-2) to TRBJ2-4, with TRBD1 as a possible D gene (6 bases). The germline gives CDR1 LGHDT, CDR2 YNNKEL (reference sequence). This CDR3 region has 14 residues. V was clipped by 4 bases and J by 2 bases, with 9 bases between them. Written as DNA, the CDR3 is TGTGCCAGCAGCCCCAGGGGATCCAAAAACATTCAGTACTTC. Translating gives CASSPRGSKNIQYF.

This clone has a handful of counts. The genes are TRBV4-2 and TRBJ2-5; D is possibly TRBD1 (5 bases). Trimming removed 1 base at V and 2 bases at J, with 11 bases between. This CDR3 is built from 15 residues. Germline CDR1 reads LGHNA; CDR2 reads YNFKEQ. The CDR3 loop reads CASSQVGYRQETQYF. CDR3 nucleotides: TGTGCCAGCAGCCAAGTAGGATACAGGCAAGAGACCCAGTACTTC.

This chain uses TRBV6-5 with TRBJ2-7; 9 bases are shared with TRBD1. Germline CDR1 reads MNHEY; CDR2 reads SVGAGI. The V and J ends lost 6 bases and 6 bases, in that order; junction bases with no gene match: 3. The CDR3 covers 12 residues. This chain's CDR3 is CASRSTGGEQYF. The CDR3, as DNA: TGTGCCAGCAGGTCGACAGGGGGCGAGCAGTACTTC.

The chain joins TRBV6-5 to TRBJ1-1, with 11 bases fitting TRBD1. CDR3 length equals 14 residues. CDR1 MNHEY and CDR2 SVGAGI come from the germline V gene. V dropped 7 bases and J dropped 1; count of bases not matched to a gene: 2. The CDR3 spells CASKGTGGNTEAFF. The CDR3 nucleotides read TGTGCCAGCAAGGGGACAGGGGGGAACACTGAAGCTTTCTTT.

The CDR3 region is CASSAPGLAGGTDTQYF. The CDR3 bases are TGTGCCAGCAGCGCCCCGGGACTAGCGGGAGGGACAGATACGCAGTATTTT. J is TRBJ2-3 and V is TRBV7-9, with 16 bases identical to TRBD2. Trimming took 5 bases from V and 3 from J; bases not matched to a gene: 5. Germline V gene lookup returns CDR1 SEHNR and CDR2 FQNEAQ (reference sequence). The CDR3 covers 17 residues. The whole variable domain, filled in from reference TRBV7-9 and TRBJ2-3, reads DTGVSQNPRHKITKRGQNVTFRCDPISEHNRLYWYRQTLGQGPEFLTYFQNEAQLEKSRLLSDRFSAERPKGSFSTLEIQRTEQGDSAMYLCASSAPGLAGGTDTQYFGPGTRLTVL.

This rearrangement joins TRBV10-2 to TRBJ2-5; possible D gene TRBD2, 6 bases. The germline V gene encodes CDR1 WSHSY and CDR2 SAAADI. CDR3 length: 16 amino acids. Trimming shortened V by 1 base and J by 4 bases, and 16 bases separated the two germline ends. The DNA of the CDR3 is TGCGCCAGCAGTGAGTGGAGGGTGGCCGGGGGAGAGACCCAGTACTTC. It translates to CASSEWRVAGGETQYF.

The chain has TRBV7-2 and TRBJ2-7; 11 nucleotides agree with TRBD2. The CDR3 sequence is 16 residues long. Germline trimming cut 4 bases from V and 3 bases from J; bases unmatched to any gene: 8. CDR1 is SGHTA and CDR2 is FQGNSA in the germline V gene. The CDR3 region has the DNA TGTGCCAGCAGCTCCATTTTTCTAGCGGGGGGCTACGAGCAGTACTTC. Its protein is CASSSIFLAGGYEQYF. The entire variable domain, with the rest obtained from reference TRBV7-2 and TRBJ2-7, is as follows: GAGVSQSPSNKVTEKGKDVELRCDPISGHTALYWYRQSLGQGLEFLIYFQGNSAPDKSGLPSDRFSAERTGGSVSTLTIQRTQQEDSAVYLCASSSIFLAGGYEQYFGPGTRLTVT.

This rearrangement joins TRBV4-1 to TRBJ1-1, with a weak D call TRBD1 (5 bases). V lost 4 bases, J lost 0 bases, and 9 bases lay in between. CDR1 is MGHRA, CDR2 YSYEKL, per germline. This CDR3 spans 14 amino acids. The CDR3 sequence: CASSPTDMNTEAFF. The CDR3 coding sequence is TGCGCCAGCAGCCCGACAGACATGAACACTGAAGCTTTCTTT.

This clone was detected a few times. CDR3 in amino acids: CASSRTGTGGAVGVREQYF. The CDR3 DNA sequence: TGTGCCAGCAGTCGCACCGGGACAGGGGGCGCAGTGGGAGTTCGAGAGCAGTACTTC. The chain carries TRBV2 and TRBJ2-7; TRBD1 matches 12 bases. The V and J ends lost 5 bases and 7 bases, in that order; junction bases with no gene match: 21. Germline CDR1 reads SNHLY; CDR2 reads FYNNEI. The CDR3 covers 19 residues.

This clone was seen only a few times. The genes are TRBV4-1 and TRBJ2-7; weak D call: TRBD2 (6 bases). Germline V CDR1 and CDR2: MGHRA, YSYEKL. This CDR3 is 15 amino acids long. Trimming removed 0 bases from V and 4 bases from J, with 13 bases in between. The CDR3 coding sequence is TGCGCCAGCAGCCAAGATCCTAGCGCCAAATACGAGCAGTACTTC. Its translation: CASSQDPSAKYEQYF.